One and the same sample provided the 9 T cell receptor beta chains below, sequenced in a study of blood T cell repertoires in COVID-19. Using immunoSEQ multiplex PCR, the repertoire was profiled, and TCRdb retains in-frame clones only, with some absent. Counted here are 300,000 or so clones, around 87% occurring once; the ten biggest clones make up roughly 1.6%. The sample consisted of peripheral blood. The receptor set was obtained from a woman between 35 and 50 years old who had recovered from COVID-19.

The chain combines TRBV14 with TRBJ2-5, with 10 bases identical to TRBD2. J was trimmed by 2 bases and V by 4 bases; bases with no gene match: 7. Germline V CDR1 and CDR2: SGHDN, FVKESK. The CDR3 covers 16 residues. The chain's CDR3 is CASSRLAGGRQETQYF. In DNA form, the CDR3 reads TGTGCCAGCAGCCGTTTAGCGGGGGGTCGGCAAGAGACCCAGTACTTC.

V usage is TRBV5-8 and J usage is TRBJ1-2; D call uncertain. V was pared by 4 bases and J by 8 bases, with 12 bases between. This CDR3 is built from 12 residues. Germline-derived CDR1 and CDR2 are SGHTS and YDEGEE. CDR3 amino acids: CASSVGLGGYTF. The CDR3 DNA is TGTGCCAGCAGCGTCGGCCTGGGCGGCTACACCTTC.

The chain is built from TRBV3-1 (or the pseudogene TRBV3-2) and TRBJ2-7; 9 nucleotides align to TRBD2. CDR1 is LGHDT, CDR2 YNNKEL, per germline (reference sequence). The J segment lost 5 bases and the V segment lost 2 bases, leaving 19 bases of the junction unmatched. The CDR3 length is 19 residues. CDR3 sequence: CASSQRPVVAGDGGHEQYF. The CDR3 DNA sequence: TGTGCCAGCAGCCAACGGCCAGTCGTAGCGGGGGACGGGGGCCACGAGCAGTACTTC.

Remarks on this clone: A read error may produce the germline difference seen at one junction end. The V gene is TRBV7-8, the J gene TRBJ2-7; D is possibly TRBD2 (6 bases). Germline values: CDR1 SGHVS, CDR2 FQNEAQ. CDR3 length: 12 amino acids. DNA for the CDR3: TGTGCCAGCAGCCACCCCGGGACTCCCGCGAACTTC. Residues: CASSHPGTPANF.

The rearrangement links TRBV7-9 to TRBJ1-5, with a tentative D call TRBD1 (6 bases). CDR3 length equals 16 residues. CDR1 SEHNR and CDR2 FQNEAQ come from the germline V gene (reference sequence). V lost 5 bases to trimming and J lost 4 bases, with 18 bases between them. The CDR3 sequence is CASSLFRGSTNQPQHF. The CDR3 DNA reads TGTGCCAGCAGCCTCTTCAGGGGCAGCACAAATCAGCCCCAGCATTTT.

V usage is TRBV7-2 and J usage is TRBJ2-3; no definite D call. CDR3 length equals 14 residues. The V end was cut by 3 bases, the J end by 1 base, with 8 bases between. CDR1 is SGHTA and CDR2 is FQGNSA in the germline V gene. CDR3 sequence (DNA): TGTGCCAGCAGCTTGAGTTTTGGCACAGATACGCAGTATTTT. Translating gives CASSLSFGTDTQYF.

In DNA, the CDR3 is TGTGCCAGCAGCGTAGAGGGGACAGGGGATGAAAAACTGTTTTTT. This sequence encodes CASSVEGTGDEKLFF. The rearrangement links TRBV9 to TRBJ1-4; 10 bases align to TRBD1. Germline trimming cut 0 bases from V and 6 bases from J; bases unmatched to any gene: 2. This CDR3 contains 15 residues. CDR1 is SGDLS, CDR2 YYNGEE, per germline.

The chain combines TRBV6-2 or TRBV6-3 with TRBJ1-5, with 7 nucleotides matching TRBD1. The germline CDR1 and CDR2 sequences are MNHEY and SVGEGT. J was trimmed by 11 bases and V by 0 bases; bases with no gene match: 10. CDR3 length: 15 amino acids. CDR3 nucleotide sequence: TGTGCCAGCAGTTACTCCCCGACAGGGCAAGTGGCCCAGCATTTT. This sequence encodes CASSYSPTGQVAQHF.

The genes are TRBV6-5 and TRBJ1-1; 12 nucleotides align to TRBD1. J gave up 11 bases and V 6 bases, and 13 bases lay outside the gene matches. Germline V gives CDR1 MNHEY, CDR2 SVGAGI. This CDR3 is 15 amino acids long. DNA for the CDR3: TGTGCCAGCAGCCGGGGGACAGGGGGCCCCCGTAAGGCTTTCTTT. Its protein product is CASSRGTGGPRKAFF.